Listed below are T cell receptor beta chains from one sample, sequenced in a study of CD8 T cells in Susac syndrome. MiXCR, run by TCRdb on the immunoSEQ multiplex PCR reads, gives a single entry per CDR3 protein. The repertoire has about 130,000 distinct CDR3 sequences, more than 85% of them found once; the top ten carry roughly 0.3%. The sample was CD8+ T cells from PBMCs. These receptors all stem from a human donor with multiple sclerosis. Both conserved end residues are part of each CDR3. A D gene is named only where the DNA matches it firmly. Clone size appears in some rows only: once, few, many, or a class for an expanded clone.

NA,NA,TRBV30,TRBJ2-2,CACSPLRDSDTGELFF,TGTGCCTGCTCACCGCTCCGGGACTCGGATACCGGGGAGCTGTTTTTT
NA,NA,TRBV18,TRBJ1-1,CASSGIETNTEAFF,TGTGCCAGCTCGGGGATCGAAACGAACACTGAAGCTTTCTTT
NA,NA,TRBV6-2/TRBV6-3,TRBJ1-5,CASRGQTVYNNQPQHF,TGTGCCAGCAGGGGCCAGACTGTCTATAACAATCAGCCCCAGCATTTT
TRBD1,NA,TRBV12-3/TRBV12-4,TRBJ1-5,CASSSPGQGAGQPQHF,TGTGCCAGCAGTTCCCCGGGACAGGGGGCTGGGCAGCCCCAGCATTTT
TRBD2,NA,TRBV9,TRBJ2-5,CASSVRGADYQETQYF,TGTGCCAGCAGCGTGCGGGGGGCAGATTACCAAGAGACCCAGTACTTC
NA,NA,TRBV29-1,TRBJ2-1,CSVAGFANEQFF,TGCAGCGTTGCGGGATTCGCCAATGAGCAGTTCTTC
TRBD2,NA,TRBV5-1,TRBJ2-3,CASSTAGEAGGQDTQYF,TGCGCCAGCAGCACCGCCGGGGAAGCGGGGGGCCAAGATACGCAGTATTTT
NA,NA,TRBV7-9,TRBJ2-1,CASSLVPSEQFF,TGTGCCAGCAGCTTAGTACCGAGCGAGCAGTTCTTC
NA,NA,TRBV25-1,TRBJ2-1,CASSERTHGNEQFF,TGTGCCAGCAGTGAACGGACGCACGGCAATGAGCAGTTCTTC
NA,NA,TRBV7-9,TRBJ2-1,CASSLKGGALPYNEQFF,TGTGCCAGCAGCTTAAAGGGGGGAGCGTTACCCTACAATGAGCAGTTCTTC
TRBD2,NA,TRBV4-1,TRBJ2-2,CASSQEVAGGNTGELFF,TGCGCCAGCAGCCAAGAAGTCGCGGGGGGCAACACCGGGGAGCTGTTTTTT
NA,NA,TRBV4-1,TRBJ1-5,CASSQTGEIQPQHF,TGCGCCAGCAGCCAAACGGGGGAAATTCAGCCCCAGCATTTT
NA,NA,TRBV7-2,TRBJ1-6,CASSLLPVVTSNSPLHF,TGTGCCAGCAGCTTACTTCCAGTAGTAACGAGTAATTCACCCCTCCACTTT
TRBD2,NA,TRBV19,TRBJ2-1,CATSSGRGDEQFF,TGTGCCACTTCTAGCGGGAGGGGGGATGAGCAGTTCTTC
NA,NA,TRBV6-5,TRBJ2-2,CASTQGHPNTGELFF,TGTGCCAGCACCCAGGGACATCCGAACACCGGGGAGCTGTTTTTT
NA,NA,TRBV13,TRBJ2-3,CASSRGRDTDTQYF,TGTGCCAGCAGTCGGGGGCGGGACACAGATACGCAGTATTTT
NA,once,TRBV24-1,TRBJ2-3,CATGLRADTQYF,TGTGCCACCGGGCTCCGCGCAGATACGCAGTATTTT
TRBD2,NA,TRBV13,TRBJ2-2,CASSLGEASGRGELFF,TGTGCCAGCAGCTTAGGTGAGGCTAGCGGCCGAGGGGAGCTGTTTTTT
TRBD1,NA,TRBV29-1,TRBJ1-2,CSVGWTGETRGYTF,TGCAGCGTTGGATGGACAGGGGAGACGAGGGGCTACACCTTC
NA,NA,TRBV7-9,TRBJ1-2,CASSGFGVYGYTF,TGTGCCAGCAGCGGGTTTGGGGTCTATGGCTACACCTTC
NA,NA,TRBV13,TRBJ1-1,CASSPQGLSAEAFF,TGTGCCAGCAGCCCCCAGGGGCTAAGCGCTGAAGCTTTCTTT
NA,NA,TRBV7-2,TRBJ1-1,CASSLTPGGGNTEAFF,TGTGCCAGCAGCTTAACGCCCGGGGGCGGGAACACTGAAGCTTTCTTT
NA,NA,TRBV9,TRBJ2-7,CASSVGTVGYEQYF,TGTGCCAGCAGCGTTGGGACGGTGGGGTACGAGCAGTACTTC
NA,NA,TRBV2,TRBJ2-2,CASWWDGELFF,TGTGCCAGCTGGTGGGACGGGGAGCTGTTTTTT
NA,NA,TRBV27,TRBJ1-5,CASSLGRSNQPQHF,TGTGCCAGCAGTTTAGGAAGGAGCAATCAGCCCCAGCATTTT
TRBD1,NA,TRBV19,TRBJ1-1,CASSMIGTGNTEAFF,TGTGCCAGTAGTATGATTGGGACAGGGAACACTGAAGCTTTCTTT
NA,NA,TRBV4-1,TRBJ1-1,CASSQDTGWGNTEAFF,TGCGCCAGCAGCCAAGACACGGGCTGGGGGAACACTGAAGCTTTCTTT
NA,NA,TRBV25-1,TRBJ1-4,CASSAHIEKLFF,TGTGCCAGCAGTGCACATATTGAAAAACTGTTTTTT
NA,NA,TRBV29-1,TRBJ2-2,CSGTSGGELFF,TGCAGCGGCACCAGCGGCGGGGAGCTGTTTTTT
TRBD1,NA,TRBV10-3,TRBJ2-1,CAISPDREAPYNEQFF,TGTGCCATCAGCCCTGACAGGGAAGCCCCCTACAATGAGCAGTTCTTC
NA,NA,TRBV5-1,TRBJ2-7,CASSLVSSGAYEQYF,TGCGCCAGCAGCTTGGTTTCTTCGGGGGCCTACGAGCAGTACTTC
TRBD1,once,TRBV4-1,TRBJ1-1,CASSQVTFVTGGNVQAFF,TGCGCCAGCAGCCAGGTGACCTTCGTGACAGGGGGTAACGTGCAAGCTTTCTTT
TRBD1,NA,TRBV19,TRBJ2-1,CASNNWDRGYNEQFF,TGTGCCAGTAACAATTGGGACAGGGGGTACAATGAGCAGTTCTTC
NA,NA,TRBV12-5,TRBJ1-6,CASGFGRNSPLHF,TGTGCTAGTGGTTTCGGCAGGAATTCACCCCTCCACTTT
TRBD2,NA,TRBV12-3/TRBV12-4,TRBJ2-5,CASSTSGAETQYF,TGTGCCAGCAGTACTAGCGGGGCAGAGACCCAGTACTTC
NA,NA,TRBV27,TRBJ2-5,CASSLSRRGETQYF,TGTGCCAGCAGTTTATCCCGCAGGGGTGAGACCCAGTACTTC
NA,NA,TRBV6-1,TRBJ1-2,CASSPTSRVPTNYGYTF,TGTGCCAGCAGTCCCACCAGTCGGGTCCCAACTAACTATGGCTACACCTTC
NA,NA,TRBV19,TRBJ2-1,CASLSPDLSYNEQFF,TGTGCCAGCCTCAGCCCGGACTTATCCTACAATGAGCAGTTCTTC
TRBD1,NA,TRBV25-1,TRBJ2-7,CASSTRDREPSYEQYF,TGTGCCAGCAGTACCCGGGACAGGGAACCCTCCTACGAGCAGTACTTC
NA,NA,TRBV7-9,TRBJ2-1,CASSPRLGPTYNEQFF,TGTGCCAGCAGCCCAAGACTAGGACCGACCTACAATGAGCAGTTCTTC
NA,NA,TRBV20-1,TRBJ1-1,CSARDSFWVNTEAFF,TGCAGTGCTAGAGATTCATTCTGGGTGAACACTGAAGCTTTCTTT
TRBD2,NA,TRBV15,TRBJ2-5,CATRREMVETQYF,TGTGCCACCAGGCGGGAGATGGTGGAGACCCAGTACTTC
TRBD2,NA,TRBV9,TRBJ2-2,CASSVSGGAGDGELFF,TGTGCCAGCAGCGTGAGCGGGGGGGCCGGGGACGGGGAGCTGTTTTTT